This TCR beta chain was captured in a study of OX40 agonist ivuxolimab in advanced cancers. Study outcomes and limitations: Clonal expansion in partial responders at 0.1-3.0 mg/kg ranked among the lowest.

Method: immunoSEQ multiplex PCR; TCRdb's copy keeps in-frame clones and lacks some. The table lists tens of thousands of clones, 89% of them singletons. The cohort excluded patients with autoimmune disease history or systemic immunosuppression. Worth noting for this clone: What it binds is unknown.

This TCR was sampled from an adult with an advanced solid tumor such as melanoma, head and neck, liver or kidney cancer. This material consisted of CD4+ or CD8+ T cells sorted from blood, taken in a trial of the OX40 agonist ivuxolimab.

The CDR3 DNA sequence: TGTGCCAGCAGTCCCGGGAGCCAGGGGTACAATGAGCAGTTCTTC. The encoded protein is CASSPGSQGYNEQFF. The chain recombines TRBV7-3 with TRBJ2-1; D may correspond to TRBD1 or TRBD2 (6 bases each). Germline CDR1 is SGHTA and CDR2 is FQGTGA. The CDR3 has 15 amino acids. Trimming cost V 6 bases and J 4 bases, with 16 bases left between them.